This entry lists 27 T cell receptor beta chains sequenced from one sample in a study of shared clonotypes between healthy human individuals. TCRdb keeps only in-frame clones here, not all; method: immunoSEQ multiplex PCR. Of about half a million clones listed, 60% to 80% are singletons. The material sequenced was PBMCs. The receptor source for this set is a woman aged 40 to 50 in good health. Some clones in this sample may be carry-over from other donors' samples.

V and J are TRBV7-9 and TRBJ2-1; 12 positions agree with TRBD2. This CDR3 is 16 amino acids long. Germline trimming cut 5 bases from V and 8 bases from J; bases unmatched to any gene: 10. CDR1 and CDR2 (germline): SEHNR, FQNEAQ (reference sequence). The CDR3 loop reads CASSRRLAGEHDEQFF. As DNA, the CDR3 is TGTGCCAGCAGCCGCCGACTAGCGGGAGAACACGATGAGCAGTTCTTC.

The chain joins TRBV7-6 to TRBJ2-1; TRBD2 agrees at 9 bases. With V trimmed by 5 bases and J by 8 bases, 13 bases remained unmatched. The CDR3 runs to 16 residues. The germline V gene has CDR1 SGHVS and CDR2 FNYEAQ. CDR3 sequence reads: CASSRIPGLAPHEQFF. The CDR3 nucleotides read TGTGCCAGCAGCCGAATCCCGGGACTAGCTCCCCATGAGCAGTTCTTC.

V usage is TRBV21-1 and J usage is TRBJ2-7; the D call in the table, TRBD2, was not verified against the DNA. TRBV21-1 is flagged as a pseudogene. CDR3 size: 19 residues. Written as DNA, the CDR3 is TGTGCCAGCAGCAAAGGGACATACATTGGACTAGCGGGAGAATACGAGCAGTACTTC. This encodes CASSKGTYIGLAGEYEQYF.

The rearrangement uses TRBV5-4 and TRBJ2-1; D unresolved. The germline gives CDR1 SGHNT, CDR2 YYREEE (reference sequence). This CDR3 spans 12 amino acids. V was trimmed by 7 bases and J by 4 bases, leaving 9 bases between them. The CDR3 loop reads CASQTTYNEQFF. The CDR3 region has the DNA TGTGCCAGCCAGACAACTTACAATGAGCAGTTCTTC.

The chain joins TRBV11-1 to TRBJ2-2, with 7 nucleotides matching TRBD1. The CDR3 length is 15 residues. V dropped 5 bases and J dropped 4; count of bases not matched to a gene: 7. Germline CDR1 is SGHAT and CDR2 is FQDESV (reference sequence). CDR3 residues: CASSQPGQRTGELFF. DNA of the CDR3: TGTGCCAGCAGCCAACCGGGACAGCGCACCGGGGAGCTGTTTTTT.

V usage is TRBV5-1 and J usage is TRBJ2-1, with TRBD1 identical over 10 bases. CDR3 length: 16 amino acids. Germline CDR1 and CDR2: SGHRS and YFSETQ. Unmatched junction bases numbered 11, after V lost 4 bases and J lost 7 bases. CDR3 in DNA: TGCGCCAGCAGCAAAGACCGGGACAGGGGTTCTAATGAGCAGTTCTTC. Its translation: CASSKDRDRGSNEQFF.

CDR3 region: CASSIGSGEQYF. The DNA of the CDR3 is TGCGCCAGCAGCATCGGATCCGGCGAGCAGTACTTC. The rearrangement joins TRBV5-1 to TRBJ2-7; D is ambiguous. This CDR3 region has 12 residues. Germline values: CDR1 SGHRS, CDR2 YFSETQ. V lost 4 bases, J lost 6 bases, and 11 bases lay in between.

J is TRBJ2-3 and V is TRBV2, with D perhaps TRBD2 (5 bases). The CDR3 length is 15 residues. V was trimmed by 3 bases and J by 0 bases, leaving 10 bases between them. CDR1 is SNHLY and CDR2 is FYNNEI in the germline V gene. CDR3 in DNA: TGTGCCAGCAGTGAGGCCGGGATTAGCACAGATACGCAGTATTTT. It encodes CASSEAGISTDTQYF.

The genes are TRBV29-1 and TRBJ1-2; 9 bases line up with TRBD1. The CDR3 consists of 15 residues. Unmatched junction bases numbered 11, after V lost 3 bases and J lost 6 bases. Germline V gene data show CDR1 as SQVTM and CDR2 as ANQGSEA. The CDR3 is CSVDSTGTGLNGYTF. CDR3 sequence (DNA): TGCAGCGTTGATTCTACCGGGACAGGGCTAAATGGCTACACCTTC.

The chain carries TRBV18 and TRBJ2-7; 8 positions match TRBD1. Trimming took 4 bases from V and 2 from J; bases not matched to a gene: 7. The CDR3 totals 15 residues. In germline, CDR1 is KGHSH, CDR2 LQKENI. The CDR3 DNA reads as TGTGCCAGCTCACGACAGGGGACGGTCACCTACGAGCAGTACTTC. Its protein product is CASSRQGTVTYEQYF.

This rearrangement joins TRBV28 to TRBJ1-6, with a weak D call TRBD1 (5 bases). Germline V CDR1 and CDR2: MDHEN, SYDVKM. Deletions cut 3 bases from V and 10 bases from J, with 10 bases between. The CDR3 spans 13 residues. DNA for the CDR3: TGTGCCAGCAGTTTGGGACGCAACTCACCCCTCCACTTT. It yields the protein CASSLGRNSPLHF.

The chain employs TRBV19 and TRBJ2-3; a possible D gene is TRBD1 (5 bases). This CDR3 contains 14 residues. Germline CDR1 reads LNHDA; CDR2 reads SQIVND (reference sequence). V dropped 5 bases and J dropped 3 bases, with 12 bases sitting between them. For the CDR3, the DNA is TGTGCCAGTAGTTCCCAGGGCGGTACAGATACGCAGTATTTT. This sequence encodes CASSSQGGTDTQYF.

This chain uses TRBV6-5 with TRBJ1-2; TRBD1 is a possible D gene (5 bases). This CDR3 is built from 13 residues. V lost 7 bases and J 5 bases, leaving 14 bases between the germline ends. Germline-derived CDR1 and CDR2 are MNHEY and SVGAGI. The CDR3 reads CASTDGWGYGYTF. CDR3 DNA: TGTGCCAGCACCGATGGTTGGGGGTATGGCTACACCTTC.

The sample holds a few counts of this clone. This chain joins TRBV7-3 and TRBJ1-1, with TRBD1 as a possible D gene (6 bases). The germline V gene encodes CDR1 SGHTA and CDR2 FQGTGA. V was cut by 5 bases and J by 0 bases, with 10 bases left in between. This CDR3 is 14 amino acids long. The CDR3 sequence is CASSTTGLNTEAFF. The CDR3 DNA sequence: TGTGCCAGCAGCACCACAGGGCTGAACACTGAAGCTTTCTTT.

CDR3 nucleotide sequence: TGTGCCATCAGAGCCACAGGGGTACCTTTTCAGAAGCAGTACTTC. Residues: CAIRATGVPFQKQYF. This chain connects TRBV10-3 to TRBJ2-5, with 7 positions matching TRBD1. In germline, CDR1 is ENHRY, CDR2 SYGVKD. V lost 6 bases to trimming and J lost 11 bases; unmatched junction nucleotides: 18. This CDR3 has 15 amino acids.

The chain couples TRBV18 to TRBJ2-2, with D possibly TRBD1 on 5 matching bases. The V end lost 3 bases, the J end lost 3 bases, and 8 bases lay between the germline ends. The CDR3 spans 14 residues. Germline lookup yields CDR1 KGHSH and CDR2 LQKENI. This CDR3 is CASSPGHDTGELFF. Written as DNA, the CDR3 is TGTGCCAGCTCACCCGGACATGACACCGGGGAGCTGTTTTTT.

This clone was counted only a few times. The rearrangement links TRBV4-1 to TRBJ2-5, with 7 bases matching TRBD2. The V and J ends lost 0 bases and 7 bases, in that order; junction bases with no gene match: 11. From germline, CDR1 is MGHRA and CDR2 YSYEKL. CDR3 size: 16 residues. The CDR3 here is CASSQDSSGPSRTQYF. DNA for the CDR3: TGCGCCAGCAGCCAAGATTCTAGCGGCCCCTCCAGGACCCAGTACTTC.

This clone has a handful of counts. This chain connects TRBV11-3 to TRBJ2-3, with D unresolved. This CDR3 is built from 14 residues. Between the trimmed V and J ends, which lost 1 base and 2 bases, there was a span of 7 bases. Germline assignment: CDR1 SGHNT and CDR2 YENEEA. This chain's CDR3 is CASSLGSNTDTQYF. For the CDR3, the DNA is TGTGCCAGCAGCTTAGGGAGTAACACAGATACGCAGTATTTT.

J is TRBJ1-1 and V is TRBV5-1, with D possibly TRBD1 on 6 matching bases. Germline V gives CDR1 SGHRS, CDR2 YFSETQ. V was pared by 1 base and J by 0 bases, with 7 bases between. This CDR3 is 14 amino acids long. CDR3 nucleotide sequence: TGCGCCAGCAGCTTGTCAGGGGTGAACACTGAAGCTTTCTTT. Amino acid sequence: CASSLSGVNTEAFF.

The rearrangement uses TRBV10-3 and TRBJ1-2, with D perhaps TRBD1 (6 bases). The V end lost 4 bases, the J end lost 4 bases, and 10 bases lay between the germline ends. Germline-derived CDR1 and CDR2 are ENHRY and SYGVKD. The CDR3 runs 13 residues. DNA for the CDR3: TGTGCCATCAGTGGACAGGAGGGCTATGGCTACACCTTC. Translation: CAISGQEGYGYTF.

Many counts were recorded for this clone. Here the CDR3 reads CASSLSSAGGTEAFF. The DNA for the CDR3 is TGTGCCAGCAGTTTATCTAGTGCAGGGGGTACTGAAGCTTTCTTT. The chain employs TRBV28 and TRBJ1-1, with 7 bases that match TRBD1. This CDR3 spans 15 amino acids. V was clipped by 1 base and J by 5 bases; unmatched bases: 7. CDR1 MDHEN and CDR2 SYDVKM come from the germline V gene.

The chain recombines TRBV6-1 with TRBJ1-2; D not resolved. CDR1 and CDR2 (germline): MNHNS, SASEGT. V lost 4 bases and J 8 bases, leaving 14 bases between the germline ends. This CDR3 region has 13 residues. The CDR3 protein is CASSGETVLGYTF. The DNA of the CDR3 is TGTGCCAGCAGTGGAGAGACTGTTCTCGGCTACACCTTC.

In nucleotides, the CDR3 is TGTGCCAGCAGCCATGGGACAGGGGCGACAGATACGCAGTATTTT. Protein sequence: CASSHGTGATDTQYF. This rearrangement joins TRBV28 to TRBJ2-3; 10 bases agree with TRBD1. In germline, CDR1 is MDHEN, CDR2 SYDVKM. J lost 3 bases, V lost 6 bases, and 6 bases had no gene match. The CDR3 extends over 15 amino acids.

The chain employs TRBV18 and TRBJ2-1; TRBD1 might be the D (7 bases). The germline V gene encodes CDR1 KGHSH and CDR2 LQKENI. This CDR3 spans 14 amino acids. V shed 11 bases and J shed 5 bases, with 19 bases lying between them. The DNA for the CDR3 is TGTGCCTCTCTGGGCAGGGGGGAAGACAATGAGCAGTTCTTC. This gives the protein CASLGRGEDNEQFF.

The chain carries TRBV5-1 and TRBJ1-4, with 7 positions matching TRBD1. Germline loops: CDR1 SGHRS, CDR2 YFSETQ. V trimming: 2 bases; J trimming: 7 bases; junction bases outside the gene matches: 5. CDR3 length equals 14 residues. This CDR3 is CASSFARGGEKLFF. The CDR3 region has the DNA TGCGCCAGCAGCTTTGCCAGGGGGGGTGAAAAACTGTTTTTT.

V is TRBV2 and J is TRBJ2-1, with TRBD2 matching over 12 bases. V gave up 7 bases and J gave up 9 bases; unmatched junction bases: 10. Germline CDR1 is SNHLY and CDR2 is FYNNEI. The CDR3 contains 15 residues. CDR3 sequence: CASTRTSGIRGEQFF. CDR3 bases: TGTGCCAGCACCCGGACTAGCGGGATCCGGGGTGAGCAGTTCTTC.

This clone has a single count. The chain employs TRBV12-2 and TRBJ1-5. TRBV12-2 is recorded as a pseudogene. This CDR3 has 13 amino acids. This CDR3 reads CASRLEDGQPQHF. The CDR3 region has the DNA TGTGCAAGTCGCTTAGAGGATGGGCAGCCCCAGCATTTT.